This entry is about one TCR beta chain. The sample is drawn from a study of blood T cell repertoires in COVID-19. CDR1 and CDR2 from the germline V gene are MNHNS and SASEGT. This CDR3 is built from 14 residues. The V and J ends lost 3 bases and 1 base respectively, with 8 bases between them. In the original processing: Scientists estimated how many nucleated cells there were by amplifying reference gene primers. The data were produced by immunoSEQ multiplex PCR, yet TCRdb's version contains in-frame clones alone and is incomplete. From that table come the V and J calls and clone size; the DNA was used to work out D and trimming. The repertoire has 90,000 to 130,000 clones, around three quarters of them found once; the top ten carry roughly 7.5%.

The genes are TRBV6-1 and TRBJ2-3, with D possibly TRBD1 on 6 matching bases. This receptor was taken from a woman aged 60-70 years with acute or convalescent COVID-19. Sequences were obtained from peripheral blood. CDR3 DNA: TGTGCCAGCAGTGATGGGGGCGGCACAGATACGCAGTATTTT. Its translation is CASSDGGGTDTQYF.